This T cell receptor beta chain emerged from a study of blood T cell repertoires in COVID-19 (dated by TCRdb to about 2020). At the level of the whole study: Collaborator samples came from the United States, Italy and Spain and covered acute and convalescent phases of COVID-19. The samples were drawn from the first 160 participants of the ongoing ImmuneRACE study and from about 1,200 subjects provided by 6 global collaborators. HLA class I and class II types, where available, came from metadata supplied by the sample provider rather than from assay-based typing. A de-identified subject ID, COVID-19 status, age in years and sex were almost always included in the sample metadata. A freely available public database, intended as a resource for researchers studying the immune response to SARS-CoV-2, is where the repertoires were released. The material from the prospective study consisted of cDNA or gDNA derived from T cells, B-cell-depleted T cells, or PBMCs. Subjects who had been exposed to COVID-19, were actively infected with it, or had recovered from it provided the deeply sampled blood TCRbeta repertoires that made up the dataset.

In the prospective study, participants were about 18 to 89 years old, resided in about two dozen geographic areas of the United States, and were enrolled through a virtual design. To assign participants to cohorts, the prospective study relied on clinical history that participants themselves reported in a screening survey and a study questionnaire. ImmuneRACE Cohort 3 recovered participants were defined by two consecutive negative NP/OP PCR tests, healthcare professional clearance, or symptom resolution. In the prospective study, mobile phlebotomists collected whole blood, serum and a nasopharyngeal or oropharyngeal swab from each participant. Participants in the prospective study had the option to provide additional blood draws and questionnaires over a 2-month period. Before DNA extraction, prospective study blood samples were shipped either frozen or at room temperature. TCRbeta CDR3 regions were amplified from genomic DNA using the immunoSEQ Assay, a bias-controlled multiplex PCR. The original pipeline was this. The number of nucleated cells in each sample was estimated from the amplification of reference gene primers within the assay. To quantify the absolute abundance of each unique TCRbeta CDR3 rearrangement, sequence reads were collapsed and filtered. Productive Simpson clonality was computed per sample as the square root of Simpson's diversity index over productive rearrangements. Imported from immuneACCESS, the table was reduced by TCRdb to in-frame sequences with V and J called. These copies leave out some clones; in studies compared against another copy, an unresolved V gene accounts for under half, and the cause of the remainder is not known. The DNA was the basis for D and trimming; V, J and clone size are from that table. The sample table lists some 330,000 clones, roughly 90% of them with a count of one. Of the sample, under 20% falls within the top ten clones.

About this clone: No antigen is known for it. Base quality data are lacking; no much larger clone is found one base away.

The investigation overall reported the following: The quantity of clinical and demographic metadata differed by source and by participant and was supplied without curation.

The receptor was derived from a young woman who had recovered from COVID-19. Sequenced material: PBMCs or T cells enriched from blood (not recorded which).

The bases read TGTGCCAGCAGCTTACGGGGGGCCTCCTACGAGCAGTACTTC. Its coded protein is CASSLRGASYEQYF. The chain employs TRBV5-6 and TRBJ2-7; TRBD2 is possibly the D segment (7 matching bases). V and J lose 2 bases and 0 bases, and a span of 9 bases separates them. The germline V gene gives CDR1 as SGHDT and CDR2 as YYEEEE. Taken from cysteine to phenylalanine, the CDR3 has 14 residues. Only CDR3 DNA is held: 42 bases, read in frame from base 1.